The source of this TCR beta chain is a study of shared clonotypes between healthy human individuals. Across the study: CD4 naive cells filled three plates per donor, CD4 memory three, CD8 naive two and CD8 memory one.

Cells designated naive CD8 were CD45RO-negative and were positively selected for CCR7, with terminally differentiated effector memory CD45RA+ cells excluded. Study-wide results and limits: The study found roughly 5% of naive CD4 clonotypes shared across four donors.

Authors' processing steps: ImmunoSEQ yielded junction-only sequences lacking quality scores, so filtering differed. Sequenced by immunoSEQ multiplex PCR; TCRdb stores in-frame clones only, minus some. V, J and clone size are taken as reported in that table, and D and trimming were inferred from the DNA itself. In the table there are around 1.9 million clones, just over 90% of which are singletons. Details on this clone: Its target is not known.

CDR3 length equals 13 residues. In germline, CDR1 is SGDLS, CDR2 YYNGEE. Trimming shortened V by 7 bases and J by 4 bases, and 14 bases separated the two germline ends. Sequenced: naive CD8+ T cells from PBMCs. The TCR comes from a man aged 18 to 30 in good health. Some clones in this sample may be carry-over from other donors' samples. V gene TRBV9 combines with J gene TRBJ1-2; TRBD1 is a possible D gene (5 bases). CDR3 bases: TGTGCCAGCCCGCTGGGGCAGAGCTATGGCTACACCTTC. Protein sequence: CASPLGQSYGYTF. Drawing the rest from reference TRBV9 and TRBJ1-2, the complete variable domain is DSGVTQTPKHLITATGQRVTLRCSPRSGDLSVYWYQQSLDQGLQFLIQYYNGEERAKGNILERFSAQQFPDLHSELNLSSLELGDSALYFCASPLGQSYGYTFGSGTRLTVV.